This T cell receptor (beta chain) was observed in a study of control samples from healthy donors and cancer patients. Looked up from germline, CDR1 is SNHLY and CDR2 is FYNNEI. The CDR3 sequence is 14 residues long. V dropped 4 bases and J dropped 6; count of bases not matched to a gene: 4. The protocol was immunoSEQ multiplex PCR, while the TCRdb copy is restricted to in-frame clones and leaves out a portion. This sample has 75,000 to 100,000 clones, with 70% to 90% found just once. The chain has TRBV2 and TRBJ1-5, with 9 bases aligning to TRBD1. The sequence was obtained from a man aged 25 to 40 in good health. The sequencing input was blood. The CDR3 coding sequence is TGTGCCAGCAGTGGTGACAGGGGGAGTCAGCCCCAGCATTTT. It is translated as CASSGDRGSQPQHF.